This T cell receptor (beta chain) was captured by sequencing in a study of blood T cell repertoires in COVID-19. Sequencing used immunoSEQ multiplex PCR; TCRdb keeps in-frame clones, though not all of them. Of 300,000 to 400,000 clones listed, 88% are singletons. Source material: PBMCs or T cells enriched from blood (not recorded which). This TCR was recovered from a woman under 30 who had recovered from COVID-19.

In DNA form, the CDR3 reads TGTGCCAGCAGAAAACAGGTCTCCTACGAGCAGTACTTC. This encodes CASRKQVSYEQYF. The chain combines TRBV6-5 with TRBJ2-7; TRBD1 might be the D (5 bases). The CDR3 totals 13 residues. V was trimmed by 6 bases and J by 0 bases, leaving 9 bases between them. Germline CDR1 MNHEY, CDR2 SVGAGI.